This note documents a single TCR beta chain sequence. Antigen specificity is unknown. People who had autoimmune disease history or systemic immunosuppression were excluded. Sequenced by immunoSEQ multiplex PCR; TCRdb stores in-frame clones only, minus some. The sample holds 20,000 to 30,000 clones, about four fifths seen once. These data belong to a study of OX40 agonist ivuxolimab in advanced cancers. Looking at the study overall: A diagnosis of hepatocellular carcinoma, melanoma, renal cell or head and neck cancer was present in dose-escalation patients.

Study-level findings and limits: More expanded clones were found, on average, in CD8+ than in CD4+ T cells. Among the lowest peripheral clonal expansion occurred in 0.1-3.0 mg/kg partial responders.

V shed 0 bases, J shed 6 bases, and the junction held 6 bases outside the gene matches. The germline V gene has CDR1 SEHNR and CDR2 FQNEAQ (reference sequence). CDR3 length: 16 residues. Sequenced material: CD4+ or CD8+ T cells sorted from blood, taken in a trial of the OX40 agonist ivuxolimab. The chain uses TRBV7-9 and TRBJ1-5; 9 bases are shared with TRBD1. This sequence originates from an adult with an advanced solid tumor such as melanoma, head and neck, liver or kidney cancer. The CDR3 spells CASSLAGTGTGQPQHF. The CDR3 nucleotides read TGTGCCAGCAGCTTAGCCGGGACAGGGACCGGTCAGCCCCAGCATTTT.